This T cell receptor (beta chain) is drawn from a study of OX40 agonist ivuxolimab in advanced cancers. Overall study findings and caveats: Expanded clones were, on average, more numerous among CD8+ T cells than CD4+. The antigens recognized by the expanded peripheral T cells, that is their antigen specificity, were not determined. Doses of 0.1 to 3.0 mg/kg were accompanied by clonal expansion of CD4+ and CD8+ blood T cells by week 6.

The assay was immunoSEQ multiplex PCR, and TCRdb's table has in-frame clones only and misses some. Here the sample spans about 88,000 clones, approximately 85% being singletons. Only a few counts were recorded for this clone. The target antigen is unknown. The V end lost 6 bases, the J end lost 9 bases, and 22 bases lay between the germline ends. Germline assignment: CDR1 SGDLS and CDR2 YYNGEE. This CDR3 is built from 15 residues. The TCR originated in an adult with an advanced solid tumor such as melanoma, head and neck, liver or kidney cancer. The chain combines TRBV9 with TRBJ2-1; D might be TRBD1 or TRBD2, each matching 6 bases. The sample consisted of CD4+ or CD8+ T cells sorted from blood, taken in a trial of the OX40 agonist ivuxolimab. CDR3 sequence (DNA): TGTGCCAGCACCCCGGGGGCTGCCGGATTCGGTGAGCAGTTCTTC. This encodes CASTPGAAGFGEQFF. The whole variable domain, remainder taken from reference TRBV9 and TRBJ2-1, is DSGVTQTPKHLITATGQRVTLRCSPRSGDLSVYWYQQSLDQGLQFLIQYYNGEERAKGNILERFSAQQFPDLHSELNLSSLELGDSALYFCASTPGAAGFGEQFFGPGTRLTVL.